The entry that follows covers one T cell receptor beta chain sequence. Its cognate antigen is unknown. Deep-level assay runs were performed. In the authors' methods: Junction-only sequences produced by ImmunoSEQ had no quality scores, so filtering differed. Clones were read by immunoSEQ multiplex PCR, and TCRdb kept only the in-frame ones, dropping some. That table gives V, J and clone size, and the DNA gave D and trimming. Seen here are about 1 million clones, 60% to 80% observed once, and the top ten hold roughly 1.5%. These data originate in a study of shared clonotypes between healthy human individuals. General study points: About 5% was the fraction of naive CD4 clonotypes found shared across several donors. Naive subsets usually exceeded memory subsets in estimated richness.

Germline V gives CDR1 SEHNR, CDR2 FQNEAQ (reference sequence). Trimming stripped 4 bases from V and 5 bases from J, with 6 bases between. This CDR3 region has 11 residues. The chain combines TRBV7-9 with TRBJ2-7; perhaps TRBD2 as D (6 bases). The sequencing input was memory CD4+ T cells sorted from blood. As for subset: CD45RA-negative fraction. The sequence came from a man aged 18-30 years in good health. The CDR3 bases are TGTGCCAGCAGCTCGGGGGACGAGCAGTACTTC. This gives the protein CASSSGDEQYF.